This is a list of T cell receptor beta chains from one sample in a study of Ad26.COV2.S vaccination and SARS-CoV-2 variants. Generated by immunoSEQ multiplex PCR, the TCRdb table keeps only in-frame clones and is missing some. The sample shows about 260,000 clones, around nine tenths of them seen only once. Sample: peripheral blood, taken in a trial of Ad26.COV2.S vaccine versus placebo. These receptors originate from a person between 18 and 59 years old who received the Ad26.COV2.S COVID-19 vaccine or a placebo. Each CDR3 is given with its conserved first and last residue. D genes are given only for firm matches. Expanded clones are given a class, and other clones once, few, many or no size at all.

V gene: TRBV6-6
J gene: TRBJ2-5
clone size: few
D gene: -
CDR3 protein: CASSKGGEETQYF
CDR3 DNA: TGTGCCAGCAGTAAGGGGGGGGAAGAGACCCAGTACTTC

V gene: TRBV7-6
J gene: TRBJ2-5
clone size: once
D gene: -
CDR3 protein: CASSLVGASQETQYF
CDR3 DNA: TGTGCCAGCAGCTTAGTGGGGGCTTCACAAGAGACCCAGTACTTC

V gene: TRBV19
J gene: TRBJ1-2
clone size: once
D gene: -
CDR3 protein: CASSLLGGKLGYTF
CDR3 DNA: TGTGCCAGTAGTCTACTTGGGGGTAAATTGGGCTACACCTTC

V gene: TRBV7-9
J gene: TRBJ2-7
clone size: -
D gene: TRBD1
CDR3 protein: CASSLVWARDRETYEQYF
CDR3 DNA: TGTGCCAGCAGCTTAGTCTGGGCGCGGGACAGGGAGACCTACGAGCAGTACTTC

V gene: TRBV11-3
J gene: TRBJ2-1
clone size: -
D gene: -
CDR3 protein: CASSLELRTEQFF
CDR3 DNA: TGTGCCAGCAGCTTAGAGCTAAGAACTGAGCAGTTCTTC

V gene: TRBV7-2
J gene: TRBJ1-5
clone size: -
D gene: -
CDR3 protein: CASSPGPSSDQPQHF
CDR3 DNA: TGTGCCAGCAGCCCTGGGCCCTCGTCTGATCAGCCCCAGCATTTT

V gene: TRBV3-1/TRBV3-2
J gene: TRBJ2-3
clone size: -
D gene: -
CDR3 protein: CASSQERGSTDTQYF
CDR3 DNA: TGTGCCAGCAGCCAAGAGCGGGGAAGCACAGATACGCAGTATTTT

V gene: TRBV4-1
J gene: TRBJ2-3
clone size: -
D gene: -
CDR3 protein: CASSQGGPTDTQYF
CDR3 DNA: TGCGCCAGCAGCCAAGGGGGGCCGACAGATACGCAGTATTTT

V gene: TRBV4-2
J gene: TRBJ1-6
clone size: -
D gene: TRBD1
CDR3 protein: CASSLRQGAVSPLHF
CDR3 DNA: TGTGCCAGCAGCCTCCGACAGGGGGCAGTTTCACCCCTCCACTTT

V gene: TRBV6-6
J gene: TRBJ2-7
clone size: few
D gene: -
CDR3 protein: CASSDPQGGFNEQYF
CDR3 DNA: TGTGCCAGCAGTGACCCCCAGGGTGGGTTCAACGAGCAGTACTTC

V gene: TRBV29-1
J gene: TRBJ1-2
clone size: -
D gene: -
CDR3 protein: CSVRDYGYTF
CDR3 DNA: TGCAGCGTTCGTGACTATGGCTACACCTTC

V gene: TRBV7-6
J gene: TRBJ1-4
clone size: -
D gene: TRBD1
CDR3 protein: CASSSGGSTNEKLFF
CDR3 DNA: TGTGCCAGCAGCTCAGGGGGCTCAACTAATGAAAAACTGTTTTTT

V gene: TRBV19
J gene: TRBJ2-7
clone size: few
D gene: -
CDR3 protein: CASGTFSSYEQYF
CDR3 DNA: TGTGCCAGCGGGACTTTTAGCTCCTACGAGCAGTACTTC

V gene: TRBV29-1
J gene: TRBJ2-3
clone size: once
D gene: -
CDR3 protein: CSVEGLDTQYF
CDR3 DNA: TGCAGCGTTGAAGGTTTAGATACGCAGTATTTT

V gene: TRBV30
J gene: TRBJ1-4
clone size: -
D gene: -
CDR3 protein: CAWSVRGGVREKLFF
CDR3 DNA: TGTGCCTGGAGTGTACGAGGGGGGGTCCGTGAAAAACTGTTTTTT